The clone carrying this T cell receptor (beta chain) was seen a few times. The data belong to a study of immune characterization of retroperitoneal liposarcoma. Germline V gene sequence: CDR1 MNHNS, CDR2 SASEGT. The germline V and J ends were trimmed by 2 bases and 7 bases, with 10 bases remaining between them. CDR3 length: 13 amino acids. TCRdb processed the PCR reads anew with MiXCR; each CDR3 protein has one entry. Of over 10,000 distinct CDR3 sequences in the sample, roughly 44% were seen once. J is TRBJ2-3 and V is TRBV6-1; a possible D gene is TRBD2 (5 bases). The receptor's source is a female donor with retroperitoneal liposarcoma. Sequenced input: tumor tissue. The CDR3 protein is CASSETGWYTQYF. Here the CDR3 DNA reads TGTGCCAGCAGTGAAACGGGATGGTATACGCAGTATTTT.